One sample yielded the 6 T cell receptor beta chains listed below, sequenced in a study of T-cell reconstitution after alpha-beta-depleted transplantation in children. Using unique molecular identifiers, the investigators prepared the TCRbeta library. TCRdb re-called the PCR reads through MiXCR, storing one row per CDR3 protein. The sample carries roughly 20,000 distinct CDR3 sequences, roughly 13% recorded once. Material: PBMCs, mostly from graft donor cells, obtained 60 days after TCRalphabeta/CD19-depleted stem cell transplant. The receptors come from a female patient aged 2-15 years who had a stem cell transplant for congenital amegakaryocytic thrombocytopenia, so the T cells may come from the graft donor.

This clonotype was seen many times. CDR3 nucleotide sequence: TGTGCCAGCAGCTTATGGGAGGGAGGCTCACCCCTCCACTTT. Protein: CASSLWEGGSPLHF. The V and J genes are TRBV7-8 and TRBJ1-6; D not certain. The V gene's germline CDR1 is SGHVS and CDR2 FQNEAQ. CDR3 length: 14 residues. Between the trimmed V and J ends, which lost 2 bases and 10 bases, there was a span of 12 bases.

This clonotype has just a few counts. The chain uses TRBV7-7 and TRBJ2-5; 12 bases are a match to TRBD2. From germline, CDR1 is SSHAT and CDR2 FNYEAQ (reference sequence). V lost 5 bases to trimming and J lost 3 bases; unmatched junction nucleotides: 7. The CDR3 is 16 amino acids. The chain's CDR3 is CASSLTSGRFEETQYF. The CDR3, as DNA: TGTGCCAGCAGCCTTACTAGCGGGAGGTTTGAAGAGACCCAGTACTTC.

This clonotype was detected ten times or more. The chain joins TRBV9 to TRBJ2-2; D is ambiguous. Germline-derived CDR1 and CDR2 are SGDLS and YYNGEE. CDR3 length equals 14 residues. The V end lost 0 bases, the J end lost 3 bases, and 6 bases lay between the germline ends. The CDR3 DNA reads TGTGCCAGCAGCGTAGTCACCCACACCGGGGAGCTGTTTTTT. This gives the protein CASSVVTHTGELFF.

This clonotype occurred many times. The rearrangement joins TRBV28 to TRBJ1-3, with no clear D. Germline values: CDR1 MDHEN, CDR2 SYDVKM. V lost 4 bases to trimming and J lost 0 bases, with 10 bases between them. There are 15 residues in the CDR3. The CDR3 region is CASSSNIGSGNTIYF. The CDR3, as DNA: TGTGCCAGCAGTTCCAACATAGGCTCTGGAAACACCATATATTTT.

There are many counts of this clonotype. The genes are TRBV20-1 and TRBJ2-1; the match to TRBD2 covers 7 bases. Per germline, CDR1 DFQATT and CDR2 SNEGSKA (reference sequence). The J segment lost 3 bases and the V segment lost 0 bases, leaving 8 bases of the junction unmatched. This CDR3 has 16 residues. The DNA for the CDR3 is TGCAGTGCTAGAGAACCGAGACTAGCTGACTACAATGAGCAGTTCTTC. Protein sequence: CSAREPRLADYNEQFF.

This clonotype was observed a single time. J is TRBJ1-6 and V is TRBV4-1; TRBD1 matches 12 bases. With 3 bases clipped from V and 8 bases from J, the junction kept 5 bases outside the gene matches. The length of the CDR3 is 16 residues. CDR1 is MGHRA, CDR2 YSYEKL, per germline. DNA for the CDR3: TGCGCCAGCAGCCAGGGGACAGGGGGCTGGTATTCACCCCTCCACTTT. It specifies CASSQGTGGWYSPLHF.